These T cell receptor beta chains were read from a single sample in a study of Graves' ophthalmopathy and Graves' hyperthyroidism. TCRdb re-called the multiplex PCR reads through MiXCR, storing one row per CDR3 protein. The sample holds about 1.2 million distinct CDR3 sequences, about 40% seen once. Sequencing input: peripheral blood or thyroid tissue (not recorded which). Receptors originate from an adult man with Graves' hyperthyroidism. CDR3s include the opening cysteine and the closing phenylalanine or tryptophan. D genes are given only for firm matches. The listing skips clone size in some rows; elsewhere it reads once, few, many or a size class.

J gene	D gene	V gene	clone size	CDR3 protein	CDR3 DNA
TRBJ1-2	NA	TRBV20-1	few	CSARFQGIKSGYTF	TGCAGTGCTCGCTTTCAGGGGATTAAGTCGGGCTACACCTTC
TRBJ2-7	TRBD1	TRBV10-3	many	CAISEGLGQSYEQYF	TGTGCCATCAGTGAGGGACTGGGACAGTCCTACGAGCAGTACTTC
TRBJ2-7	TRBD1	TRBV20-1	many	CSAIDRGSYEQYF	TGCAGTGCAATCGACAGGGGATCCTACGAGCAGTACTTC
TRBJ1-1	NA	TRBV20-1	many	CSARAGVAEAFF	TGCAGTGCTAGAGCAGGGGTAGCTGAAGCTTTCTTT
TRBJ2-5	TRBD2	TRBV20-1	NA	CSAFRTRHQETQYF	TGCAGTGCCTTTAGGACTAGGCACCAAGAGACCCAGTACTTC
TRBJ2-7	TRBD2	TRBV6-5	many	CASSQEAGGLTYEQYF	TGTGCCAGCAGCCAAGAAGCGGGAGGCCTAACCTACGAGCAGTACTTC
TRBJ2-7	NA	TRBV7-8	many	CASSFVRDEQYF	TGTGCCAGCAGCTTCGTCAGGGACGAGCAGTACTTC
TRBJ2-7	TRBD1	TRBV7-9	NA	CASSRLGQGSYEQYF	TGTGCCAGCAGCCGTCTGGGACAGGGTTCCTACGAGCAGTACTTC
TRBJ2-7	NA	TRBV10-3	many	CATLAGDSYEQYF	TGTGCCACCCTGGCCGGGGACTCCTACGAGCAGTACTTC
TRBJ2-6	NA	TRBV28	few	CASSSPGTSGANVLTF	TGTGCCAGCAGTTCTCCCGGGACCTCTGGGGCCAACGTCCTGACTTTC
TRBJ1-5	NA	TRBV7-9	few	CASSLKRGEGRPNCYSNQPQHF	TGTGCCAGCAGCTTAAAGAGGGGGGAAGGGCGGCCTAATTGTTATAGCAATCAGCCCCAGCATTTT
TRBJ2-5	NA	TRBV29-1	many	CSVGVGMETQYF	TGCAGCGTAGGCGTAGGGATGGAGACCCAGTACTTC
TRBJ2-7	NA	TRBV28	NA	CASSLILVGVHEQYF	TGTGCCAGCAGTCTAATTTTGGTTGGGGTCCACGAGCAGTACTTC